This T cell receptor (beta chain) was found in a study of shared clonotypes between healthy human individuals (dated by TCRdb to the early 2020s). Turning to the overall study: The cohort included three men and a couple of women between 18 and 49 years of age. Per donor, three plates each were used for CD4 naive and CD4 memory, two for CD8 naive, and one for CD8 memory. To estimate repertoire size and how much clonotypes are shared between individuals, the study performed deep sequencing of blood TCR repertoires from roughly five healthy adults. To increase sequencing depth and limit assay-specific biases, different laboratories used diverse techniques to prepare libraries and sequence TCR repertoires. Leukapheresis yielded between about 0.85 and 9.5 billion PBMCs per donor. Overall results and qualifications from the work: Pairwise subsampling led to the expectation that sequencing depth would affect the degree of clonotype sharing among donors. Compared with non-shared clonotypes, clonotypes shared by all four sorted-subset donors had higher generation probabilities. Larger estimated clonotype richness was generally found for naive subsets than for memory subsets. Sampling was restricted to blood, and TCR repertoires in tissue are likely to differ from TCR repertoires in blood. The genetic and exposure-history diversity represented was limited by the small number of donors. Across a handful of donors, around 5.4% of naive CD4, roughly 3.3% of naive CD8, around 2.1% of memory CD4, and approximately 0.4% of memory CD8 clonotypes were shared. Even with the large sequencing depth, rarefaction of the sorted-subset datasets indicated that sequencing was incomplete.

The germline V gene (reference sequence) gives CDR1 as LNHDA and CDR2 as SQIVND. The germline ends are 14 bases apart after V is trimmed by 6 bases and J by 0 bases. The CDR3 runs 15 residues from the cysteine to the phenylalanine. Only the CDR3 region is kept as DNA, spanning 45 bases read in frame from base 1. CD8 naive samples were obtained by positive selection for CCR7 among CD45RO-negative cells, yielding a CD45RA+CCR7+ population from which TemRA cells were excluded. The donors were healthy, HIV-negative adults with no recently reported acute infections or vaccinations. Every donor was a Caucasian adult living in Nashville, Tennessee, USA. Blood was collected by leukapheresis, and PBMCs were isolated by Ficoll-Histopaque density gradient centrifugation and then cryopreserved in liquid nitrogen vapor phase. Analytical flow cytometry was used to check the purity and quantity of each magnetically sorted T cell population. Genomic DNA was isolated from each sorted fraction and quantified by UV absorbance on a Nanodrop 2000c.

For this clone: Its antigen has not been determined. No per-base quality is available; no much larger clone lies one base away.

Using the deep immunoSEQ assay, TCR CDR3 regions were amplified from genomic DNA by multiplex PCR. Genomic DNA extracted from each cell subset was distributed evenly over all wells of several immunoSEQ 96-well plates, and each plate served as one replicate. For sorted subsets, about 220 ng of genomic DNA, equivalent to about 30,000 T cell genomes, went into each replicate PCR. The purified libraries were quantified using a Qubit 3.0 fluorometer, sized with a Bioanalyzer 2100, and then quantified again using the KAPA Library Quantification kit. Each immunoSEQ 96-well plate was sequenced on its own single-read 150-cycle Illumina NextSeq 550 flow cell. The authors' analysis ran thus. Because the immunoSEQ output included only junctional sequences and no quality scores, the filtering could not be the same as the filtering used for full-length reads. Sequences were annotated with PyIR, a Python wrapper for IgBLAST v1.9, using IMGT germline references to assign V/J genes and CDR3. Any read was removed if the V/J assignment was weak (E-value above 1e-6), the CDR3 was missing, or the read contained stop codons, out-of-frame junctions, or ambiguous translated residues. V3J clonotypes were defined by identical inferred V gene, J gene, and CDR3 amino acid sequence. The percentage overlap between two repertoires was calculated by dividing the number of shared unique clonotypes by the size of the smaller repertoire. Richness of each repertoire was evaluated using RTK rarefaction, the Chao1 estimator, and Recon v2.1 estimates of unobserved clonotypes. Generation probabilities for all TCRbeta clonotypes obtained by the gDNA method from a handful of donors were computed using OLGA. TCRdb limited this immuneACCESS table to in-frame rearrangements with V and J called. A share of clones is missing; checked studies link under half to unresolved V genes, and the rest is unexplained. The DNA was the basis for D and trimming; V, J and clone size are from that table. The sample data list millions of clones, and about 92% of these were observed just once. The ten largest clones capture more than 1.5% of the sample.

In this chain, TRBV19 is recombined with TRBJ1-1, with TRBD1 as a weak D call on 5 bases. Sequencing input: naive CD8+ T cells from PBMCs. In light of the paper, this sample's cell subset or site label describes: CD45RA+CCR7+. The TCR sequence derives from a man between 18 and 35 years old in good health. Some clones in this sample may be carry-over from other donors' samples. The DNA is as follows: TGTGCCAGTAGCCCGATTACAGGCGTGAACACTGAAGCTTTCTTT. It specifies CASSPITGVNTEAFF.